The rows below give T cell receptor beta chains drawn from one sample of a study of cytomegalovirus exposure and HLA in healthy donors. The table came from immunoSEQ multiplex PCR; TCRdb's copy has only in-frame clones and leaves some out. The table records 120,000 or so clones, less than 90% of them present only once. The sample consisted of PBMCs. The source is a man aged 18 to 30 in good health and CMV-seropositive. CDR3s include the opening cysteine and the closing phenylalanine or tryptophan. A D gene is named only where the DNA matches it firmly. Some rows have no size entry. The others give once, few or many, or a class for an expanded clone.

cdr3_nt cdr3_aa d_call clone_size j_call v_call
TGTGCCAGCAAGGGGCCCTACAATGAGCAGTTCTTC CASKGPYNEQFF NA NA TRBJ2-1 TRBV27
TGTGCCAGCAGTTTAGGGGGGAAGGTCGGGTTCACCGGGGAGCTGTTTTTT CASSLGGKVGFTGELFF NA NA TRBJ2-2 TRBV28
TGTGCCAGCAGCAAATTGGGGGGGGACTTC CASSKLGGDF NA NA TRBJ2-5 TRBV21-1
TGTGCCAGCAGCTTTAGATCTAACTCCTATAATTCACCCCTCCACTTT CASSFRSNSYNSPLHF NA NA TRBJ1-6 TRBV11-2
TGTGCCGGTCAGGACAGGATTAAGGAAAAACTGTTTTTT CAGQDRIKEKLFF TRBD1 NA TRBJ1-4 TRBV6-1
TGTGCCAGCAGTCCTACAGGGACAGATACGCAGTATTTT CASSPTGTDTQYF NA NA TRBJ2-3 TRBV5-6
TGCGCCAGCAGCCAAGCAGACAGGGGTAGCAATCAGCCCCAGCATTTT CASSQADRGSNQPQHF TRBD1 NA TRBJ1-5 TRBV4-1
TGTGCCAGTAGTATAGATCTGGTGACATTATCTGGCTACACCTTC CASSIDLVTLSGYTF NA NA TRBJ1-2 TRBV19
TGTGCCAGCACTTTATTGAATCAGCCCCAGCATTTT CASTLLNQPQHF NA NA TRBJ1-5 TRBV2
TGTGCCACCAGCAGACAGGGCTGGACTGAAGCTTTCTTT CATSRQGWTEAFF NA NA TRBJ1-1 TRBV15
TGTGCCATCAGTCTTGGCCAGGGACACTCACCCCTCCACTTT CAISLGQGHSPLHF NA NA TRBJ1-6 TRBV10-3
TGTGCCAGCAGCCCTAGACAGGGGAACACTGAAGCTTTCTTT CASSPRQGNTEAFF TRBD1 NA TRBJ1-1 TRBV14
TGTGCCAGCAGCCACAGGGAATACGGGGAGCTGTTTTTT CASSHREYGELFF NA few TRBJ2-2 TRBV6-5
TGTGCCAGCAGCTATGGCGGGGCCGAAGAGACCCAGTACTTC CASSYGGAEETQYF NA once TRBJ2-5 TRBV11-2
TGTGCCAGTACCGTAACCGGGGAGCTGTTTTTT CASTVTGELFF NA NA TRBJ2-2 TRBV19
TGCGCCAGCAGCTCCCCGGGACAGAGTGACAATGAGCAGTTCTTC CASSSPGQSDNEQFF TRBD1 NA TRBJ2-1 TRBV5-1
TGTGCCAGCAGTTTAGGGCTGAGGGACACTGAAGCTTTCTTT CASSLGLRDTEAFF NA NA TRBJ1-1 TRBV28
TGTGCCAGCAGCTTAGCCTGGACAGGTACTGGAAACACCATATATTTT CASSLAWTGTGNTIYF TRBD1 NA TRBJ1-3 TRBV5-4
TGTGCCAGCAGTCCGGGGGGCGGCAATCAGCCCCAGCATTTT CASSPGGGNQPQHF NA few TRBJ1-5 TRBV6-1
TGTGCCAGCAGTGAAGTTGCAGGTTCGAACACCGGGGAGCTGTTTTTT CASSEVAGSNTGELFF NA few TRBJ2-2 TRBV2
TGTGCCAGTAGTGGCCGGGACATCGATTACTATGGCTACACCTTC CASSGRDIDYYGYTF NA NA TRBJ1-2 TRBV19
TGTGCCATTTGCGGGGGTAAACTGTTTTTT CAICGGKLFF NA NA TRBJ1-4 TRBV6-4
TGTGCCACCGTGGCAGGTTTGAACACTGAAGCTTTCTTT CATVAGLNTEAFF NA NA TRBJ1-1 TRBV18
TGCGCCAGCAGCTTGGAAACGAGAGTCTATGGCTACACCTTC CASSLETRVYGYTF NA once TRBJ1-2 TRBV5-1
TGCGCCAGCAGCCAAGCGGGTAGCGGGGGGGCAGGGAATGAGCAGTTCTTC CASSQAGSGGAGNEQFF TRBD2 NA TRBJ2-1 TRBV4-1
TGTGCCAGCAGTGGGGAGGGCGGCTACGAGCAGTACTTC CASSGEGGYEQYF TRBD2 NA TRBJ2-7 TRBV27
TGCAGCGTTGAAGGTCCGGGACTAGCGGGGGCGTCCTCCTACGAGCAGTACTTC CSVEGPGLAGASSYEQYF TRBD2 NA TRBJ2-7 TRBV29-1
TGTGCCAGCAGTGCGACTAGCGGGGGGGCAGATACGCAGTATTTT CASSATSGGADTQYF TRBD2 once TRBJ2-3 TRBV6-4